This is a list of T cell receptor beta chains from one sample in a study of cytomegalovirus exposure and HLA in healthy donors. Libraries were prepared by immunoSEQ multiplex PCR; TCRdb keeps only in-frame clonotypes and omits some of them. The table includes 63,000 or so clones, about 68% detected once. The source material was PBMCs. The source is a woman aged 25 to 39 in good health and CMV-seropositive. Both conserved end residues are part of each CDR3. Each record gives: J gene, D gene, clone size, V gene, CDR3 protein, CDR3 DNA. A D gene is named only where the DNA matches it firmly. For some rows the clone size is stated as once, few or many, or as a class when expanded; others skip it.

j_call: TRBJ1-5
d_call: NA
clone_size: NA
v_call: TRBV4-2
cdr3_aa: CASSQRSNSNQPQHF
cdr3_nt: TGTGCCAGCAGCCAGAGGAGTAATAGCAATCAGCCCCAGCATTTT

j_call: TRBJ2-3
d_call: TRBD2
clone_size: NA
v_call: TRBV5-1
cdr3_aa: CASSLGLAGGTDTQYF
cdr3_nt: TGCGCCAGCAGCTTAGGACTAGCGGGGGGCACAGATACGCAGTATTTT

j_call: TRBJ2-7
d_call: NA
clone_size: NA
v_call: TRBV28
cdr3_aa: CASSFSLLRYF
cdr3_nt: TGTGCCAGCAGTTTTAGCCTTCTTCGGTACTTC

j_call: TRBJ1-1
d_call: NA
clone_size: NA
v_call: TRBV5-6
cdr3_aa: CASSVEMNTEAFF
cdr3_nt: TGTGCCAGCAGCGTTGAGATGAACACTGAAGCTTTCTTT

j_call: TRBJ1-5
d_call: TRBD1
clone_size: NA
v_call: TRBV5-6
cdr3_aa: CASSTTGGQPQHF
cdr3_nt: TGTGCCAGCAGCACGACAGGGGGTCAGCCCCAGCATTTT

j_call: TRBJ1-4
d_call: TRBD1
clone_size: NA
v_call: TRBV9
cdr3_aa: CASSAGQGGEKLFF
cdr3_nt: TGTGCCAGCAGCGCAGGGCAGGGGGGTGAAAAACTGTTTTTT

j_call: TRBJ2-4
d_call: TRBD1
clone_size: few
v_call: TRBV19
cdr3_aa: CASSIGTGGGQYF
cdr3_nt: TGTGCCAGTAGTATCGGGACAGGGGGCGGTCAGTACTTC

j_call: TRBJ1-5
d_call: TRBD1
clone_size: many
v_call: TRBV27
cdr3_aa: CASSRQGLGNQPQHF
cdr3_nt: TGTGCCAGCTCGAGACAGGGACTCGGCAATCAGCCCCAGCATTTT

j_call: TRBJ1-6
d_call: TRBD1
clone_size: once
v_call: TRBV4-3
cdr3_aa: CASSQDREDDRGGNSPLHF
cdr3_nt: TGCGCCAGCAGCCAAGATAGGGAGGATGACAGGGGGGGTAATTCACCCCTCCACTTT

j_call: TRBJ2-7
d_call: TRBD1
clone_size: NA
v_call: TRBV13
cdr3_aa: CASRSTIGQGSSYEQYF
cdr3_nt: TGTGCCAGCAGATCCACAATTGGACAGGGGAGCTCCTACGAGCAGTACTTC

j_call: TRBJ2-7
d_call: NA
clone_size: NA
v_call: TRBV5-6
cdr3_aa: CASSWGDSPYEQYF
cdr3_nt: TGTGCCAGCAGCTGGGGGGACAGTCCCTACGAGCAGTACTTC

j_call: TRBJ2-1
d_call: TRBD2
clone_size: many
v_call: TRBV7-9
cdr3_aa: CASSLLASGSVNEQFF
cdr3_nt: TGTGCCAGCAGCTTACTGGCTAGCGGGTCTGTCAATGAGCAGTTCTTC

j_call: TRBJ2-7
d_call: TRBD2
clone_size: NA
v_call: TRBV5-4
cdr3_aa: CASSLAGGRSYEQYF
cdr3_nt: TGTGCCAGCAGCTTGGCGGGAGGCCGCTCCTACGAGCAGTACTTC

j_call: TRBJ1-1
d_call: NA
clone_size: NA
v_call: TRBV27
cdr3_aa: CASSLLGGSEAFF
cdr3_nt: TGTGCCAGCAGCTTATTAGGAGGGTCTGAAGCTTTCTTT

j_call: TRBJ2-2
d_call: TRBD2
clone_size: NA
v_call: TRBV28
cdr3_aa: CASSGSGRANTGELFF
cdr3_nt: TGTGCCAGCAGTGGGAGCGGGAGGGCTAACACCGGGGAGCTGTTTTTT

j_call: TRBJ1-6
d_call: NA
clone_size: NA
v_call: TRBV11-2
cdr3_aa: CASSLALNAEGSPLHF
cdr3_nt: TGTGCCAGCAGCTTAGCCCTGAACGCCGAGGGTTCACCCCTCCACTTT

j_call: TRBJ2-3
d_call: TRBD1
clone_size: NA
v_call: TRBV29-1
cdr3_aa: CSLTGQGGDTQYF
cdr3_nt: TGCAGCCTCACGGGACAGGGGGGGGATACGCAGTATTTT

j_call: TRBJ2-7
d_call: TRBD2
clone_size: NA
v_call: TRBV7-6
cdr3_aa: CASSLGEGLAGSYEQYF
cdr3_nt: TGTGCCAGCAGCTTAGGGGAAGGACTAGCGGGATCCTACGAGCAGTACTTC

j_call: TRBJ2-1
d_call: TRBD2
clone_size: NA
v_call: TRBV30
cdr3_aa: CACSTGTKYNEQFF
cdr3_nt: TGTGCCTGCTCAACCGGGACTAAGTACAATGAGCAGTTCTTC

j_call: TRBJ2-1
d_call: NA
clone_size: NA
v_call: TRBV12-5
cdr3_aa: CASGFSSYNEQFF
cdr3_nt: TGTGCTAGTGGCTTCAGTTCTTACAATGAGCAGTTCTTC

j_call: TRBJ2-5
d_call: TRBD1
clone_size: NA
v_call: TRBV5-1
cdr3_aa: CASSLGLVGGQFETQYF
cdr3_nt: TGCGCCAGCAGCTTGGGGTTAGTAGGGGGACAGTTCGAGACCCAGTACTTC

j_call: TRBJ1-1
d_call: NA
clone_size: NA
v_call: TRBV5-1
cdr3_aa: CASSGQGANTEAFF
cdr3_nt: TGCGCCAGCAGCGGTCAAGGGGCGAACACTGAAGCTTTCTTT

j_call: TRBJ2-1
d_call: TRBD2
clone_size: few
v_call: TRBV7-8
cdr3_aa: CASSLPRLASYNEQFF
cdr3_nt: TGTGCCAGCAGCTTACCCCGACTAGCGAGCTACAATGAGCAGTTCTTC

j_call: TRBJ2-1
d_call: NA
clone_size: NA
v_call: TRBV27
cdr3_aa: CASSEFGGTSYYNEQFF
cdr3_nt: TGTGCCAGCAGTGAGTTCGGCGGGACCTCCTACTACAATGAGCAGTTCTTC

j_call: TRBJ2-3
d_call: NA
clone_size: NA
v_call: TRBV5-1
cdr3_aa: CASSWRKAAGDTQYF
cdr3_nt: TGCGCCAGCAGCTGGAGGAAGGCGGCTGGAGATACGCAGTATTTT

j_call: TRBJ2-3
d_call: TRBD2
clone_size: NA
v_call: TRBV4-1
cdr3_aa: CASSLTAGAPDTQYF
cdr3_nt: TGCGCCAGCAGCCTCACGGCGGGAGCCCCAGATACGCAGTATTTT

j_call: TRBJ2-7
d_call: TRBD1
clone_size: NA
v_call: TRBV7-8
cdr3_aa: CASSYETGLLEQYF
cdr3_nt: TGTGCCAGCAGCTACGAGACAGGGCTCCTCGAGCAGTACTTC

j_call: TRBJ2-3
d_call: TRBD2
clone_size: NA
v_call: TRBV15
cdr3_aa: CATSLGGLAGPGDTQYF
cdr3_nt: TGTGCCACCAGTCTAGGGGGACTAGCGGGGCCCGGAGATACGCAGTATTTT

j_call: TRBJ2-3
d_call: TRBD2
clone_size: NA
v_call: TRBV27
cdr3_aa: CASELTSGSGDTQYF
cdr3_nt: TGTGCCAGCGAGTTGACTAGCGGGAGTGGAGATACGCAGTATTTT

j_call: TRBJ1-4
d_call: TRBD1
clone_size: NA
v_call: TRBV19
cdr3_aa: CASSTGGQGSRGEKLFF
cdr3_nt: TGTGCCAGTAGTACAGGGGGACAGGGATCTAGAGGCGAAAAACTGTTTTTT

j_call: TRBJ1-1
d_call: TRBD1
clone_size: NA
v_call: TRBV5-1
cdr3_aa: CASSWGQGACEAFF
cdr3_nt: TGCGCCAGCAGCTGGGGACAGGGAGCCTGTGAAGCTTTCTTT

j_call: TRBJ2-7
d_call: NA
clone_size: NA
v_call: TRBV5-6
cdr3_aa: CASSRPVGYEQYF
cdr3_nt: TGTGCCAGCAGCCGGCCCGTCGGGTACGAGCAGTACTTC

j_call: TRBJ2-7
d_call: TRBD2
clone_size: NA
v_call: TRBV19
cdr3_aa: CASSMRAAREGAGEQYF
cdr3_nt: TGTGCCAGTAGTATGAGAGCGGCGCGGGAGGGAGCCGGCGAGCAGTACTTC

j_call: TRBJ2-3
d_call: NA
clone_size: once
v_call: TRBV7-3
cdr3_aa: CASSPTGSTDTQYF
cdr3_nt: TGTGCCAGCAGCCCAACAGGAAGCACAGATACGCAGTATTTT

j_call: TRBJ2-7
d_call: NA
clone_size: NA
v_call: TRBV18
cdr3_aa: CASSNGQFLTYEQYF
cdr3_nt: TGTGCCAGCTCAAACGGACAGTTCCTCACCTACGAGCAGTACTTC

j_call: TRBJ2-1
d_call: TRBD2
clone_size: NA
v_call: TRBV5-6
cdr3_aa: CASRSYSGASYNEQFF
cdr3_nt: TGTGCCAGCAGGTCATATAGCGGGGCTTCCTACAATGAGCAGTTCTTC

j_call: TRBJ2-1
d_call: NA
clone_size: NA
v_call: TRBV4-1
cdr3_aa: CASSQSLAGSYNEQFF
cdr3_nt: TGCGCCAGCAGCCAAAGTCTAGCCGGCTCCTACAATGAGCAGTTCTTC

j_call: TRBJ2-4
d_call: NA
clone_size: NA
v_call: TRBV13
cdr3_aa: CASSSGTGHKNIQYF
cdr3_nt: TGTGCCAGCAGCTCCGGAACGGGACATAAAAACATTCAGTACTTC

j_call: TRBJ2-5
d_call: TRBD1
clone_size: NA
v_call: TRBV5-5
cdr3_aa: CASSALQGVQETQYF
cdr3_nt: TGTGCCAGCAGCGCCCTACAGGGGGTTCAAGAGACCCAGTACTTC

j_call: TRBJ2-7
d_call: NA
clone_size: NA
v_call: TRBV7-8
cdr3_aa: CASSLVGPPNLYF
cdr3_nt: TGTGCCAGCAGCTTAGTGGGGCCTCCGAATCTGTACTTC

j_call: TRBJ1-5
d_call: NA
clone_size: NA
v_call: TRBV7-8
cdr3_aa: CASSLTGSNQPQHF
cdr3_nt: TGTGCCAGCAGTTTAACAGGTTCAAATCAGCCCCAGCATTTT

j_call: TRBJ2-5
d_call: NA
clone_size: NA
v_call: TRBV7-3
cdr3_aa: CASSLTGGQETQYF
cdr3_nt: TGTGCCAGCAGCTTAACAGGAGGGCAGGAGACCCAGTACTTC

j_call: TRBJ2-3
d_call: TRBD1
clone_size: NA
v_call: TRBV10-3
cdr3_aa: CAIRIPDRGQGADTQYF
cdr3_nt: TGTGCCATCAGAATCCCCGATAGGGGACAGGGGGCAGATACGCAGTATTTT

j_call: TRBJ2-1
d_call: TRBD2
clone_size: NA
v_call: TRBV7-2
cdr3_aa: CASSLRTSGSEQFF
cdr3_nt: TGTGCCAGCAGCTTACGGACTAGCGGGAGTGAGCAGTTCTTC

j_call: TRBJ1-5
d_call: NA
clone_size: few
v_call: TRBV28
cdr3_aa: CASWTANQPQHF
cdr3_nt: TGTGCCAGCTGGACAGCGAATCAGCCCCAGCATTTT

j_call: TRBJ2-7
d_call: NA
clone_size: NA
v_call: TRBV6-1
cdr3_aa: CASSALTGSFEQYF
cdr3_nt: TGTGCCAGCAGTGCTTTGACAGGTTCCTTCGAGCAGTACTTC

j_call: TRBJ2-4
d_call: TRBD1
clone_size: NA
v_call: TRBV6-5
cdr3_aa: CASSYGQGRIQYF
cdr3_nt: TGTGCCAGCAGTTACGGACAGGGGCGCATTCAGTACTTC

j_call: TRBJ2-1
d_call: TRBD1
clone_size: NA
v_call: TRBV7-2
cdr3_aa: CASSSRQGIKGEQFF
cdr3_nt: TGTGCCAGCAGCTCTCGACAGGGGATTAAGGGTGAGCAGTTCTTC

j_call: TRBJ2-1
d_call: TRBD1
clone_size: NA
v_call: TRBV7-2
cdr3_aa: CASSSQSGTGLIF
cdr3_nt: TGTGCCAGCAGCTCACAATCCGGGACAGGGCTCATCTTC

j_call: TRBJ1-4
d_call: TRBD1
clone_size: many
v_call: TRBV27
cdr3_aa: CASSTPGQPEKLFF
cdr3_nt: TGTGCCAGCAGTACGCCGGGACAGCCTGAAAAACTGTTTTTT

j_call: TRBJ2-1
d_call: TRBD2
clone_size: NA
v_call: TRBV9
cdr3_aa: CASSFTSAGANNEQFF
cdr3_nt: TGTGCCAGCAGCTTCACTTCGGCGGGAGCAAACAATGAGCAGTTCTTC

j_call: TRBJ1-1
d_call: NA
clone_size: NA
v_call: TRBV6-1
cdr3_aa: CASSELGLNTEAFF
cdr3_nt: TGTGCCAGCAGTGAATTGGGCCTGAACACTGAAGCTTTCTTT

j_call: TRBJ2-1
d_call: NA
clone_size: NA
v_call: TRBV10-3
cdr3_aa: CAISGQYSYNEQFF
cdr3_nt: TGTGCCATCAGTGGTCAGTACTCCTACAATGAGCAGTTCTTC

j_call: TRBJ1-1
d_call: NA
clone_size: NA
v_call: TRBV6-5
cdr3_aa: CASSYSTFQVAFF
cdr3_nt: TGTGCCAGCAGTTACTCGACCTTCCAGGTAGCTTTCTTT